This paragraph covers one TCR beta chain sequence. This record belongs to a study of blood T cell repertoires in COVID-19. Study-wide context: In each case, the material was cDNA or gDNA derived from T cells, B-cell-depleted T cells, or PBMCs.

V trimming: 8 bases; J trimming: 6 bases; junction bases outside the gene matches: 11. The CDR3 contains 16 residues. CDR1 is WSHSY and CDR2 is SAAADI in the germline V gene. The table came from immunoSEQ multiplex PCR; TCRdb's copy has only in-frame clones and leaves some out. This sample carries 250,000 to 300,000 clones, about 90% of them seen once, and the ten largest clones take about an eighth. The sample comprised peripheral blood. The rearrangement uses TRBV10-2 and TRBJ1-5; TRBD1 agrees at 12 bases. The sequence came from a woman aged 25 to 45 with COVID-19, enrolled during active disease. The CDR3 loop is CASSATGTGGLQPQHF. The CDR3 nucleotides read TGCGCCAGCTCCGCAACCGGGACAGGGGGCCTTCAGCCCCAGCATTTT.